Listed below are T cell receptor beta chains from one sample, sequenced in a study of cytomegalovirus exposure and HLA in healthy donors. Clones were read by immunoSEQ multiplex PCR, and TCRdb kept only the in-frame ones, dropping some. The sample has around 170,000 clones, 70% to 80% seen once. Material for sequencing was PBMCs. The receptors shown here come from a man between 40 and 49 years old in good health and CMV-seronegative. Both conserved end residues are part of each CDR3. Fields, in order: V gene, J gene, D gene, CDR3 length, clone size, CDR3 protein, CDR3 DNA. D genes are given only for firm matches. Some rows have no size entry. The others give once, few or many, or a class for an expanded clone.

v_gene: TRBV27
j_gene: TRBJ2-1
d_gene: TRBD1
len: 16
abundance: -
CDR3aa: CASGGGRTGSFNEQFF
CDR3nt: TGTGCCAGCGGGGGCGGCAGGACAGGGTCATTCAATGAGCAGTTCTTC

v_gene: TRBV28
j_gene: TRBJ2-7
d_gene: -
len: 13
abundance: -
CDR3aa: CASWSGSSNEQYF
CDR3nt: TGTGCCAGCTGGTCCGGGAGCTCTAACGAGCAGTACTTC

v_gene: TRBV5-4
j_gene: TRBJ1-1
d_gene: -
len: 14
abundance: once
CDR3aa: CASSLAGKVTEAFF
CDR3nt: TGTGCCAGCAGCTTGGCAGGGAAGGTCACTGAAGCTTTCTTT

v_gene: TRBV7-8
j_gene: TRBJ1-6
d_gene: -
len: 17
abundance: -
CDR3aa: CASSLLTGEGPNSPLHF
CDR3nt: TGTGCCAGCAGCTTACTAACCGGGGAAGGGCCGAATTCACCCCTCCACTTT

v_gene: TRBV9
j_gene: TRBJ1-3
d_gene: -
len: 16
abundance: -
CDR3aa: CASSPWTVDSGNTIYF
CDR3nt: TGTGCCAGCAGCCCTTGGACAGTGGACTCTGGAAACACCATATATTTT

v_gene: TRBV5-1
j_gene: TRBJ1-1
d_gene: -
len: 13
abundance: -
CDR3aa: CASKDGQNTEAFF
CDR3nt: TGCGCCAGCAAAGACGGACAGAACACTGAAGCTTTCTTT

v_gene: TRBV15
j_gene: TRBJ2-1
d_gene: TRBD1
len: 15
abundance: -
CDR3aa: CATSRDKGQGNEQFF
CDR3nt: TGTGCCACCAGCAGAGATAAGGGACAGGGCAATGAGCAGTTCTTC

v_gene: TRBV5-6
j_gene: TRBJ1-2
d_gene: -
len: 13
abundance: -
CDR3aa: CASSLGAGDGYTF
CDR3nt: TGTGCCAGCAGCTTAGGGGCAGGGGATGGCTACACCTTC

v_gene: TRBV13
j_gene: TRBJ2-2
d_gene: -
len: 17
abundance: -
CDR3aa: CASSLFSLGLGTGELFF
CDR3nt: TGTGCCAGCAGCTTATTCTCCTTGGGGCTGGGGACCGGGGAGCTGTTTTTT

v_gene: TRBV11-2
j_gene: TRBJ2-7
d_gene: TRBD1
len: 13
abundance: -
CDR3aa: CASSRTGFYEQYF
CDR3nt: TGTGCCAGCAGCAGGACAGGGTTTTACGAGCAGTACTTC

v_gene: TRBV12-2
j_gene: TRBJ2-7
d_gene: -
len: 15
abundance: once
CDR3aa: CAIKAGGQASLEQYF
CDR3nt: TGTGCAATTAAAGCCGGGGGGCAAGCCTCCCTCGAGCAGTACTTC

v_gene: TRBV10-1
j_gene: TRBJ2-7
d_gene: TRBD1
len: 13
abundance: -
CDR3aa: CASGGTAGAEQYF
CDR3nt: TGCGCCAGCGGTGGGACAGCCGGAGCCGAGCAGTACTTC

v_gene: TRBV7-9
j_gene: TRBJ1-5
d_gene: -
len: 15
abundance: few
CDR3aa: CASSLMTTGNQPQHF
CDR3nt: TGTGCCAGCAGCTTAATGACAACGGGCAATCAGCCCCAGCATTTT

v_gene: TRBV7-8
j_gene: TRBJ1-4
d_gene: TRBD1
len: 14
abundance: -
CDR3aa: CASSRDRGNEKLFF
CDR3nt: TGTGCCAGCAGCCGGGACAGGGGGAATGAAAAACTGTTTTTT

v_gene: TRBV16
j_gene: TRBJ2-4
d_gene: -
len: 17
abundance: -
CDR3aa: CASSQYGGDLAKNIQYF
CDR3nt: TGTGCCAGCAGCCAATACGGCGGGGACTTAGCCAAAAACATTCAGTACTTC

v_gene: TRBV30
j_gene: TRBJ2-5
d_gene: -
len: 16
abundance: -
CDR3aa: CAWSVLARAGQETQYF
CDR3nt: TGTGCCTGGAGTGTACTGGCTCGCGCGGGTCAAGAGACCCAGTACTTC

v_gene: TRBV6-1
j_gene: TRBJ1-2
d_gene: TRBD1
len: 13
abundance: -
CDR3aa: CASSAGQYYGYTF
CDR3nt: TGTGCCAGCAGTGCGGGACAGTACTATGGCTACACCTTC

v_gene: TRBV7-2
j_gene: TRBJ2-7
d_gene: TRBD2
len: 14
abundance: once
CDR3aa: CASSSGLAPYEQYF
CDR3nt: TGTGCCAGCAGCTCGGGACTAGCGCCCTACGAGCAGTACTTC

v_gene: TRBV28
j_gene: TRBJ1-1
d_gene: -
len: 15
abundance: once
CDR3aa: CASGGGSLMNTEAFF
CDR3nt: TGTGCCAGCGGGGGCGGGAGTCTAATGAACACTGAAGCTTTCTTT

v_gene: TRBV7-2
j_gene: TRBJ1-5
d_gene: TRBD1
len: 16
abundance: -
CDR3aa: CASSSGRGASGQPQHF
CDR3nt: TGTGCCAGCAGCTCGGGCAGGGGGGCTTCGGGACAGCCCCAGCATTTT

v_gene: TRBV29-1
j_gene: TRBJ2-2
d_gene: TRBD1
len: 16
abundance: -
CDR3aa: CSVVVLGTEDTGELFF
CDR3nt: TGCAGCGTTGTAGTTCTCGGGACAGAAGACACCGGGGAGCTGTTTTTT

v_gene: TRBV27
j_gene: TRBJ2-6
d_gene: TRBD1
len: 16
abundance: -
CDR3aa: CASSPQGASGANVLTF
CDR3nt: TGTGCCAGCAGCCCACAGGGGGCCTCTGGGGCCAACGTCCTGACTTTC

v_gene: TRBV6-5
j_gene: TRBJ2-3
d_gene: TRBD2
len: 14
abundance: -
CDR3aa: CASSFLSGRDTQYF
CDR3nt: TGTGCCAGCAGCTTCCTTAGCGGGAGGGATACGCAGTATTTT

v_gene: TRBV29-1
j_gene: TRBJ1-2
d_gene: TRBD1
len: 11
abundance: -
CDR3aa: CSVGQDYGYTF
CDR3nt: TGCAGCGTGGGACAGGACTATGGCTACACCTTC

v_gene: TRBV7-9
j_gene: TRBJ2-7
d_gene: TRBD2
len: 16
abundance: -
CDR3aa: CSSSSNRDYHIYEQYF
CDR3nt: TGTTCCAGCAGCTCGAACCGGGACTACCATATCTACGAGCAGTACTTC

v_gene: TRBV4-1
j_gene: TRBJ2-1
d_gene: TRBD2
len: 17
abundance: -
CDR3aa: CASSPSGLADRPGEQFF
CDR3nt: TGCGCCAGCAGCCCATCTGGACTAGCGGACCGCCCCGGTGAGCAGTTCTTC

v_gene: TRBV6-1
j_gene: TRBJ1-4
d_gene: -
len: 12
abundance: once
CDR3aa: CASDSSNEKLFF
CDR3nt: TGTGCCAGCGACAGCAGTAATGAAAAACTGTTTTTT

v_gene: TRBV20-1
j_gene: TRBJ1-1
d_gene: -
len: 11
abundance: -
CDR3aa: CRDTLNTEAFF
CDR3nt: TGCAGGGACACCTTGAACACTGAAGCTTTCTTT

v_gene: TRBV7-6
j_gene: TRBJ1-1
d_gene: TRBD1
len: 16
abundance: few
CDR3aa: CASSARQGGEGTEAFF
CDR3nt: TGTGCCAGCAGCGCCCGACAGGGCGGCGAAGGGACTGAAGCTTTCTTT

v_gene: TRBV5-5
j_gene: TRBJ1-3
d_gene: -
len: 15
abundance: -
CDR3aa: CASSFQVLSGNTIYF
CDR3nt: TGTGCCAGCAGCTTTCAGGTCCTCTCTGGAAACACCATATATTTT